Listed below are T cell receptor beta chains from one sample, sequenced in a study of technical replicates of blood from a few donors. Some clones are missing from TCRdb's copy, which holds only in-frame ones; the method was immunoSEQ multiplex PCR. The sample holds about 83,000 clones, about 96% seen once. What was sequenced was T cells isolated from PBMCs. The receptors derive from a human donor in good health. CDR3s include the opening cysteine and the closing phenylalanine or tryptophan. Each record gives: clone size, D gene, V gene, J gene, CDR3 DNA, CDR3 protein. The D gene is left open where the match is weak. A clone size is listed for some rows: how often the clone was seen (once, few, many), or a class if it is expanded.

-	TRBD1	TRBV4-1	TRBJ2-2	TGCGCCAGCAGCCAAGGGCAGGGGGCCGGCGGGGAGCTGTTTTTT	CASSQGQGAGGELFF
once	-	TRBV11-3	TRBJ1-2	TGTGCCAGCAGCTTACGTCAGGGATACAACTATGGCTACACCTTC	CASSLRQGYNYGYTF
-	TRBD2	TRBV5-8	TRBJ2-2	TGTGCCAGCAGCTTAGGGACTAGCGGGAGTGCCGGGGAGCTGTTTTTT	CASSLGTSGSAGELFF
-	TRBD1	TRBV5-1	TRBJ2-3	TGCGCCAGCCTTTTAGGGACAGCTACAGATACGCAGTATTTT	CASLLGTATDTQYF
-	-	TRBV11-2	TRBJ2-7	TGTGCCAGCAGCCCTTGGGGGGACTCCTTCTACGAGCAGTACTTC	CASSPWGDSFYEQYF
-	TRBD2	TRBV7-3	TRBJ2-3	TGTGCCAGCAGCTTAACAGGCGCGGGAGAAACAGATACGCAGTATTTT	CASSLTGAGETDTQYF
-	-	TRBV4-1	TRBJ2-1	TGCGCCAGCAGCCACCGTACTAGGGACAATGAGCAGTTCTTC	CASSHRTRDNEQFF
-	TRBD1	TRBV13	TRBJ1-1	TGTGCCAGCAGCTTAGGGCCCCGGGACAGGGACACTGAAGCTTTCTTT	CASSLGPRDRDTEAFF
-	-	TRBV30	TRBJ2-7	TGTGCCTGGAGACGGGGATCCTACGAGCAGTACTTC	CAWRRGSYEQYF
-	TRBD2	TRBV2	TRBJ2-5	TGTGCCAGCAGACGGGGGGTCCAAGAGACCCAGTACTTC	CASRRGVQETQYF
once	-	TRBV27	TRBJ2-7	TGTGCCAGCAGCCCTCCGGTATCGGTTGCGTCCGAGCAGTACTTC	CASSPPVSVASEQYF
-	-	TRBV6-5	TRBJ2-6	TGTGCCAGCAGTCTAACGAGCTCTGGGGCCAACGTCCTGACTTTC	CASSLTSSGANVLTF
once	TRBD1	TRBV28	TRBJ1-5	TGTGCCAGCAGTACTGACAGGGAGGTTCAGCCCCAGCATTTT	CASSTDREVQPQHF
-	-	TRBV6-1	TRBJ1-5	TGTGCCAGCAGCCCCACAGGGAATCAGCCCCAGCATTTT	CASSPTGNQPQHF
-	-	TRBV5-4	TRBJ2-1	TGTGCCAGCAGCTTAGCCGGGACACGGCTCAATGAGCAGTTCTTC	CASSLAGTRLNEQFF
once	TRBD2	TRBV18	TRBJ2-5	TGTGCCAGCTCACCAACGGGGGGCCAAGAGACCCAGTACTTC	CASSPTGGQETQYF
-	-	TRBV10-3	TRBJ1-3	TGTGCCATCAGTGAGCCAATGGAACCGGGATTCTCTGGAAACACCATATATTTT	CAISEPMEPGFSGNTIYF
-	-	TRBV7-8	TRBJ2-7	TGTGCCAGCAGCGTCGCAGGGTTGTCCTACGAGCAGTACTTC	CASSVAGLSYEQYF
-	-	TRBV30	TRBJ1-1	TGTGCCTGGGCCCCGGGACTGGTGAACACTGAAGCTTTCTTT	CAWAPGLVNTEAFF
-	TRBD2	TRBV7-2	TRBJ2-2	TGTGCCAGCCGATTCGTACTAGCGGGTAACACCGGGGAGCTGTTTTTT	CASRFVLAGNTGELFF
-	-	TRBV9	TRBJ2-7	TGTGCCAGCAGCGCAACAGGGTCGGGGGAGCAGTACTTC	CASSATGSGEQYF
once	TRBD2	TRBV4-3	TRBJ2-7	TGCGCCAGCAGCCACCGGGAGGGGGCCTACGAGCAGTACTTC	CASSHREGAYEQYF
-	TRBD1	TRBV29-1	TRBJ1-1	TGCAGCGCACTGACAGGGGCTGAAGCTTTCTTT	CSALTGAEAFF
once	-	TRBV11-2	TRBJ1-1	TGTGCCAGCAGCTTAGGGAGCGCAGCTTTCTTT	CASSLGSAAFF
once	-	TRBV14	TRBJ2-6	TGTGCCAGCAGCCAAGTCTACCTAATCTCTGGGGCCAACGTCCTGACTTTC	CASSQVYLISGANVLTF
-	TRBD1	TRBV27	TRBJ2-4	TGTGCCAGCAGTTTATTGAGTGGGACAGGGCAAAACATTCAGTACTTC	CASSLLSGTGQNIQYF
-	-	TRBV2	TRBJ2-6	TGTGCCAGCAGTGTTCCAGGGACAGGGGCCAACGTCCTGACTTTC	CASSVPGTGANVLTF
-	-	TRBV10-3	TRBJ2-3	TGTGCCATCAACCAGGGGCCTGGCACAGATACGCAGTATTTT	CAINQGPGTDTQYF
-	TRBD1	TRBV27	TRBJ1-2	TGTGCCAGCAGTTTACAGGGACAGGTCTATGGCTACACCTTC	CASSLQGQVYGYTF
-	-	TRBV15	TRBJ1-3	TGTGCCACCAGCAGAGATCACAGGACAACTGGAAACACCATATATTTT	CATSRDHRTTGNTIYF
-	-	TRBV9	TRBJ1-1	TGTGCCAGCAGCGTAGGGGGCTCCACTGAAGCTTTCTTT	CASSVGGSTEAFF
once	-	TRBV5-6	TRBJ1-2	TGTGCCAGCAGCTTGTGGCAGGAATATGGCTACACCTTC	CASSLWQEYGYTF